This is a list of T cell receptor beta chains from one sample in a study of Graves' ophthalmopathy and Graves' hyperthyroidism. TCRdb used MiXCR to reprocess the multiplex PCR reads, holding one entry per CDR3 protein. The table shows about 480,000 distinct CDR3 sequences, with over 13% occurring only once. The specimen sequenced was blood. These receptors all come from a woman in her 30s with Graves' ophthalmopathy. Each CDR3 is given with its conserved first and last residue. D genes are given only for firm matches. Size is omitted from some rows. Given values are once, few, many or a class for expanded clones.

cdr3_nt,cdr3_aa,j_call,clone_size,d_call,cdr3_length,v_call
TGTGCCAGCAGTCATACTCAGGCGAGCAATCAGCCCCAGCATTTT,CASSHTQASNQPQHF,TRBJ1-5,NA,NA,15,TRBV28
TGCAGTGCTAGAGGGGACGGGAGCTCCTACGAGCAGTACTTC,CSARGDGSSYEQYF,TRBJ2-7,many,NA,14,TRBV20-1
TGTGCCAGCAGCTTAGCCCTGGGACTTGGGGCCAACGTCCTGACTTTC,CASSLALGLGANVLTF,TRBJ2-6,NA,NA,16,TRBV7-2
TGCAGTGCTAGAGATCTAGGACCGAACACTGAAGCTTTCTTT,CSARDLGPNTEAFF,TRBJ1-1,many,NA,14,TRBV20-1
TGTGCCAGCAGCCAAGGCCGACATAGCAATCAGCCCCAGCATTTT,CASSQGRHSNQPQHF,TRBJ1-5,many,NA,15,TRBV3-1
TGTGCCAGCAGGCCGACTTTGACACCGACTAACTATGGCTACACCTTC,CASRPTLTPTNYGYTF,TRBJ1-2,NA,NA,16,TRBV6-2/TRBV6-3
TGTGCCTGGAGCGGACCCTCCTACGAGCAGTACTTC,CAWSGPSYEQYF,TRBJ2-7,many,NA,12,TRBV30
TGCGCCAGCAGCCTTCGACAGGGTACGAATCAAGAGACCCAGTACTTC,CASSLRQGTNQETQYF,TRBJ2-5,many,TRBD1,16,TRBV4-1
TGCGCCAGCAGCTGGGACCGCTACTCTGGAAACACCATATATTTT,CASSWDRYSGNTIYF,TRBJ1-3,many,NA,15,TRBV5-1
TGTGCCAGCAACCTTGGGCCAAACACTGAAGCCTTCTTT,CASNLGPNTEAFF,TRBJ1-1,many,NA,13,TRBV12-3/TRBV12-4
TGCGCCAGCAGCCAATTTAGGGGAGGCGGAGCTTTCTTT,CASSQFRGGGAFF,TRBJ1-1,few,NA,13,TRBV4-1
TGTGCCTGGAGTGAAGGACTAGCGGAGACCCAGTACTTC,CAWSEGLAETQYF,TRBJ2-5,many,TRBD2,13,TRBV30
TGTGCCAGCAGTTCCCCGAACTCACCCCTCCACTTT,CASSSPNSPLHF,TRBJ1-6,many,NA,12,TRBV6-2/TRBV6-3
TGTGCCAGCAGCCCACCGTCCATTGGGGAGCTGTTTTTT,CASSPPSIGELFF,TRBJ2-2,many,NA,13,TRBV6-1
TGTGCCAGCAGTCCGCTCGGGGCCCCGGGAGAGCAGTACTTC,CASSPLGAPGEQYF,TRBJ2-7,many,NA,14,TRBV27
TGTGCCAGCAGTCCGTCCCCTCCCCGCTCCTACGAGCAGTACTTC,CASSPSPPRSYEQYF,TRBJ2-7,many,NA,15,TRBV28
TGTGCCAGTACCCCGGGCAGGGAGGGGGTACGGAATCAGCCCCAGCATTTT,CASTPGREGVRNQPQHF,TRBJ1-5,NA,NA,17,TRBV19
TGTGCCTGTGACAGGAGAGCTAACTATGGCTACACCTTC,CACDRRANYGYTF,TRBJ1-2,many,NA,13,TRBV30
TGCAGTGCTAGTCTTAGTCCCCTCGGGAATTCACCCCTCCACTTT,CSASLSPLGNSPLHF,TRBJ1-6,many,NA,15,TRBV20-1
TGTGCCAGCAGCTGGACAGTGAACTACGAGCAGTACTTC,CASSWTVNYEQYF,TRBJ2-7,many,NA,13,TRBV27
TGTGCCAGCAGTTTATTCGGATATAACTATGGCTACACCTTC,CASSLFGYNYGYTF,TRBJ1-2,many,NA,14,TRBV28
TGCGCCAGCAGCACGACGGCGAATTCACCCCTCCACTTT,CASSTTANSPLHF,TRBJ1-6,many,NA,13,TRBV5-1
TGTGCCAGCAGTTACTCAGGGGGAAACAACCAAGAGACCCAGTACTTC,CASSYSGGNNQETQYF,TRBJ2-5,many,NA,16,TRBV6-2/TRBV6-3
TGTGCCAGCAGGAGGTTACAGGGTGCTAATCAGCCCCAGCATTTT,CASRRLQGANQPQHF,TRBJ1-5,NA,NA,15,TRBV2
TGTGCCAGCAGTTTAGGGGATCTAGGGGTTCAGCCCCAGCATTTT,CASSLGDLGVQPQHF,TRBJ1-5,many,NA,15,TRBV28
TGTGCCAGCAGCCCACGGATCCCGCGACAGGGGACGAACACTGAAGCTTTCTTT,CASSPRIPRQGTNTEAFF,TRBJ1-1,many,TRBD1,18,TRBV6-2/TRBV6-3
TGTGCCAGCGGGCAGGGGGCGCCGGGTACCGGGGAGCTGTTTTTT,CASGQGAPGTGELFF,TRBJ2-2,few,TRBD1,15,TRBV7-2
TGTGCCTGTCATTCCGCTGGTCGTGGCTACACCTTC,CACHSAGRGYTF,TRBJ1-2,many,NA,12,TRBV30
TGTGCCAGCAGCCCGGACGGGACTGAAGCTTTCTTT,CASSPDGTEAFF,TRBJ1-1,many,NA,12,TRBV7-2
TGCAGTGCCCGGGCTACAGGGGGCGGAGAGACCCAGTACTTC,CSARATGGGETQYF,TRBJ2-5,many,TRBD1,14,TRBV20-1
TGTGCCAGCAAAATCCACCGGGCGAATTCACCCCTCCACTTT,CASKIHRANSPLHF,TRBJ1-6,NA,NA,14,TRBV12-3/TRBV12-4
TGTGCCAGCAGAGAAAAGGGGGGTACTGAAGCTTTCTTT,CASREKGGTEAFF,TRBJ1-1,NA,NA,13,TRBV6-1
TGTGCCAGCAGCCCCATGCGGACTAGCGGCCAAGAGACCCAGTACTTC,CASSPMRTSGQETQYF,TRBJ2-5,NA,TRBD2,16,TRBV3-1
TGTGCCAGCAGTTTCCTCGAGGGTAGCTATGGCTACACCTTC,CASSFLEGSYGYTF,TRBJ1-2,many,NA,14,TRBV12-3/TRBV12-4
TGTGCCAGCACCCCCTCGAAGGATCTGAGTGGCTACACCTTC,CASTPSKDLSGYTF,TRBJ1-2,many,NA,14,TRBV6-2/TRBV6-3
TGTGCCAGCACCAGAAGTAGCGGGGCAGCCTACGAGCAGTACTTC,CASTRSSGAAYEQYF,TRBJ2-7,many,TRBD2,15,TRBV12-3/TRBV12-4
TGTGCCAGCAGCTCCACCGGACAGGGCCCCGTAGCCAATTCACCCCTCCACTTT,CASSSTGQGPVANSPLHF,TRBJ1-6,many,TRBD1,18,TRBV7-8
TGTGCCAGCAGTTTTCAAGGAGCGGGAGATACGCAGTATTTT,CASSFQGAGDTQYF,TRBJ2-3,many,NA,14,TRBV12-3/TRBV12-4
TGTGCCAGCAGTCGTTACAGTGACGAGCAGTACTTC,CASSRYSDEQYF,TRBJ2-7,many,NA,12,TRBV12-3/TRBV12-4
TGCAGTGCTAGTCCGGCGGGAGGGCCCTACGAGCAGTACTTC,CSASPAGGPYEQYF,TRBJ2-7,many,TRBD2,14,TRBV20-1
TGCGCCAGCAGCCCACGCGGTCGCGAGTATAGCAATCAGCCCCAGCATTTT,CASSPRGREYSNQPQHF,TRBJ1-5,many,NA,17,TRBV4-1
TGTGCCAGCAGCTTAACCCTGACACCAACCCATTTGACCCTCCACTTT,CASSLTLTPTHLTLHF,TRBJ1-6,many,NA,16,TRBV7-3
TGTGCCAGCAGTCGTGACAGGGGAGAAGAGACCCAGTACTTC,CASSRDRGEETQYF,TRBJ2-5,many,TRBD1,14,TRBV5-1
TGCGCCAGCAGCCAAGCATCGGACTATAATACAGATACGCAGTATTTT,CASSQASDYNTDTQYF,TRBJ2-3,NA,NA,16,TRBV4-1
TGTGCCTGGAGTGTACCAGGGGCTTCCCTAAGGGGAAACACCATATATTTT,CAWSVPGASLRGNTIYF,TRBJ1-3,many,NA,17,TRBV30
TGTGCCAGCAGTCGGGGGGCGGGATTATACGAGCAGTACTTC,CASSRGAGLYEQYF,TRBJ2-7,many,NA,14,TRBV27
TGCAGCGTTGGGACGGGCTCTGGAAACACCATATATTTT,CSVGTGSGNTIYF,TRBJ1-3,many,NA,13,TRBV29-1
TGTGCCAGCAGTGTATCTAGCGACTACGAGCAGTACTTC,CASSVSSDYEQYF,TRBJ2-7,NA,NA,13,TRBV7-9
TGTGCCAGCACAGACCGGGACAGGGGTTCTTATGGCTACACCTTC,CASTDRDRGSYGYTF,TRBJ1-2,many,TRBD1,15,TRBV27
TGTGCCACCAGTGATGTCGGGACAGGTCCCTCTGGGGCCAACGTCCTGACTTTC,CATSDVGTGPSGANVLTF,TRBJ2-6,many,TRBD1,18,TRBV24-1
TGTGCCAGCAGCTTAGGTATCCTGGGACAGTCCTACGAGCAGTACTTC,CASSLGILGQSYEQYF,TRBJ2-7,NA,TRBD1,16,TRBV11-2
TGCGCCAGCAGCTTGTCCCAGACTAGCGGGATCGCCTACGAGCAGTACTTC,CASSLSQTSGIAYEQYF,TRBJ2-7,many,TRBD2,17,TRBV5-1
TGTGCCAGCAGTTCAAAGGTTGGGAGCACTGAAGCTTTCTTT,CASSSKVGSTEAFF,TRBJ1-1,many,NA,14,TRBV12-3/TRBV12-4
TGTGCCAGCAGTGAACGCGGCAGAAACTACGAGCAGTACTTC,CASSERGRNYEQYF,TRBJ2-7,many,NA,14,TRBV6-1
TGTGCCAGTAGTATGCCACTATATGATCAGCCCCAGCATTTT,CASSMPLYDQPQHF,TRBJ1-5,many,NA,14,TRBV19